The following is a TCR beta chain sequence with its context. Its antigen remains undetermined. There are no base qualities to consult, and no much larger clone falls within one base. This record comes from a study of T cell changes during pregnancy in multiple sclerosis (dated by TCRdb to between 2018 and 2020). Describing the broader study: The study looked at changes in the T cell repertoire across pregnancy in women with multiple sclerosis.

Via the germline V gene, CDR1 is MRHNA and CDR2 SNTAGT. Germline trimming: 0 bases from V, 3 bases from J; junction bases outside gene matches: 5. The CDR3 starts with the cysteine, ends with the phenylalanine, and has 16 residues. Here the CDR3 DNA is all that survives: 48 bases in frame from base 1. Library creation used the immunoSEQ multiplex PCR assay. TCRdb mirrors the immuneACCESS table, restricted to in-frame sequences. Some clones are absent from its copies; in checked studies, under half trace to an unresolved V gene, and the reason for the others is unknown. This sample lists about 100,000 clones; around nine tenths were detected once. About 1.3% of the sample belongs to the ten largest clones.

The clonotype originates from a female donor with multiple sclerosis, enrolled in a pregnancy study. The V gene is TRBV6-4 and the J gene is TRBJ2-1, with 7 bases in between that match TRBD2. This material consisted of peripheral blood, taken in the second trimester of pregnancy. The nucleotides read TGTGCCAGCAGTGACTCACCTAGCGGAGTCTACAATGAGCAGTTCTTC. This codes for CASSDSPSGVYNEQFF.